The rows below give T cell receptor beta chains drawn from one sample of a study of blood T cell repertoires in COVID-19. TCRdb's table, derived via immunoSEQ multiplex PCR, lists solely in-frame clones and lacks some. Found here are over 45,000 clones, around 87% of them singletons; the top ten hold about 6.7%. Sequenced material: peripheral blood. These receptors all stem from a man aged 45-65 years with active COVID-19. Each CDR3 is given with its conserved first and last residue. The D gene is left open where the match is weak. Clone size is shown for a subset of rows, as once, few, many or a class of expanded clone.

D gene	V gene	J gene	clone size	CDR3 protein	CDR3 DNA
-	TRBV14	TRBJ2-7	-	CASSQVEGRTYEQYF	TGTGCCAGCAGCCAAGTCGAGGGGAGGACCTACGAGCAGTACTTC
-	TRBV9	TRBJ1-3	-	CASSVEMDINSGNTIYF	TGTGCCAGCAGCGTAGAGATGGACATTAACTCTGGAAACACCATATATTTT
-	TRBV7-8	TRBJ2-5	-	CASSLVGRSEFQETQYF	TGTGCCAGCAGCTTAGTAGGGAGGTCGGAATTCCAAGAGACCCAGTACTTC
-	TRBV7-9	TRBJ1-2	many	CASSHARTVTGYTF	TGTGCCAGCAGCCACGCCCGGACAGTGACTGGCTACACCTTC
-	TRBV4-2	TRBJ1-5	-	CASSQEGSQPQHF	TGTGCCAGCAGCCAAGAAGGGAGTCAGCCCCAGCATTTT
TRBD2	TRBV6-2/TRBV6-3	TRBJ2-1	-	CASSRTSGHNEQFF	TGTGCCAGCAGTAGGACTAGCGGTCACAATGAGCAGTTCTTC
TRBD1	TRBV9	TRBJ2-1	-	CASSVGGQYNEQFF	TGTGCCAGCAGCGTAGGGGGACAGTACAATGAGCAGTTCTTC
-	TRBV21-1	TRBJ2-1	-	CASSKLGGMGLAGINEQFF	TGTGCCAGCAGCAAATTGGGGGGAATGGGACTAGCGGGGATCAATGAGCAGTTCTTC
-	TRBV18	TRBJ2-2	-	CASSPTGEATGELFF	TGTGCCAGCTCACCAACAGGGGAGGCCACCGGGGAGCTGTTTTTT
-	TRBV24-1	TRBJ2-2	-	CATSQPGNGELFF	TGTGCCACCAGTCAACCGGGGAACGGGGAGCTGTTTTTT
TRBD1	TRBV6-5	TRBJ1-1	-	CASSYSRGQEAFF	TGTGCCAGCAGTTACTCGAGGGGACAGGAAGCTTTCTTT
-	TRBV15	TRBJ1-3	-	CATSRDSGLRGGNTIYF	TGTGCCACCAGCAGAGATTCGGGGTTGCGGGGTGGAAACACCATATATTTT
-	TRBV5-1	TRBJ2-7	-	CASSLTGSYEQYF	TGCGCCAGCAGTCTAACAGGAAGTTACGAGCAGTACTTC
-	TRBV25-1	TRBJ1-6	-	CASSGGRGTYNSPLHF	TGTGCCAGCAGTGGGGGCAGGGGCACCTATAATTCACCCCTCCACTTT
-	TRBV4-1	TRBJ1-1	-	CASSHVQGNTEAFF	TGCGCCAGCAGCCACGTACAGGGAAACACTGAAGCTTTCTTT
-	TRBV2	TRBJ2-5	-	CASTATGKQETQYF	TGTGCCAGCACGGCGACAGGCAAACAAGAGACCCAGTACTTC
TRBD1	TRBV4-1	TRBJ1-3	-	CASSPLGTGYGNTIYF	TGCGCCAGCAGCCCCCTCGGGACAGGGTACGGAAACACCATATATTTT
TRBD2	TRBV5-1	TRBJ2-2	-	CASSFGAGVTGELFF	TGCGCCAGCAGCTTCGGAGCGGGGGTTACCGGGGAGCTGTTTTTT
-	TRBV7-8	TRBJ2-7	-	CASSLGGRVYEQYF	TGTGCCAGCAGCTTAGGGGGGCGGGTTTACGAGCAGTACTTC
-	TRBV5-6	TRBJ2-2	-	CASSLAGGTNTGELFF	TGTGCCAGCAGCTTGGCCGGCGGCACCAACACCGGGGAGCTGTTTTTT
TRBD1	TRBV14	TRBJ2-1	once	CASSLVTGVEQFF	TGTGCCAGCAGCCTAGTGACAGGGGTCGAGCAGTTCTTC
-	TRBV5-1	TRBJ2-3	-	CASSLGAGDTQYF	TGCGCCAGCAGCTTGGGGGCCGGAGATACGCAGTATTTT
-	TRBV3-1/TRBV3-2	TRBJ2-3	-	CASSWASDTDTQYF	TGTGCCAGCTCTTGGGCTAGCGACACAGATACGCAGTATTTT
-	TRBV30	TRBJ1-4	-	CAWRLRNEKLFF	TGTGCCTGGCGACTGCGTAATGAAAAACTGTTTTTT
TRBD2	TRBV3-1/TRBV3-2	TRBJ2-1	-	CASSPRLGAGGFNEQFF	TGTGCCAGCAGCCCGCGACTCGGAGCGGGAGGGTTCAATGAGCAGTTCTTC
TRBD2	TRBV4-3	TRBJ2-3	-	CASSQEVGRGGQDTQYF	TGCGCCAGCAGCCAAGAAGTGGGGCGGGGGGGCCAAGATACGCAGTATTTT
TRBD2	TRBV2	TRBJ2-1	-	CASSGRPALLAGVEQFF	TGTGCCAGCAGTGGCCGCCCTGCTCTTCTAGCGGGGGTGGAGCAGTTCTTC
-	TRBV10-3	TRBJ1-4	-	CAISERFQGPEKLFF	TGTGCCATCAGTGAGCGGTTCCAGGGGCCTGAAAAACTGTTTTTT